This T cell receptor (beta chain) was sequenced for a study of blood T cell repertoires in COVID-19. Generated by immunoSEQ multiplex PCR, the TCRdb table keeps only in-frame clones and is missing some. This table has roughly 310,000 clones, about 89% appearing once. Sample: PBMCs or T cells enriched from blood (not recorded which). This sequence originates from a woman between 40 and 50 years old who had recovered from COVID-19.

The CDR3 bases are TGTGCCAGCAGCAAAACAGGCCCCGGGGAGCTGTTTTTT. It yields the protein CASSKTGPGELFF. The V gene is TRBV11-3, the J gene TRBJ2-2, with D maybe TRBD1 (5 bases). Germline lookup yields CDR1 SGHNT and CDR2 YENEEA. This CDR3 is built from 13 residues. V lost 5 bases and J lost 6, with 10 bases in between.